One T cell receptor (beta chain) is described in this entry. These data belong to a study of shared clonotypes between healthy human individuals. Germline V gene sequence: CDR1 MNHEY, CDR2 SMNVEV (reference sequence). V dropped 2 bases and J dropped 1; count of bases not matched to a gene: 7. The CDR3 is 18 amino acids. Produced via immunoSEQ multiplex PCR; TCRdb's table is partial and in-frame only. The data show approximately 1,500,000 clones, roughly 97% seen once. J is TRBJ2-6 and V is TRBV27, with 8 positions matching TRBD1. This sequence was found in a man aged 30-40 years in good health. Input material: naive CD4+ T cells sorted from blood. Subset reported: CD45RA+ positively selected. For the CDR3, the DNA is TGTGCCAGCAGTTTAAGGACAGGGCTTGGATCTGGGGCCAACGTCCTGACTTTC. The encoded protein is CASSLRTGLGSGANVLTF. Based on the CDR3 plus reference TRBV27 and TRBJ2-6, the full variable domain is EAQVTQNPRYLITVTGKKLTVTCSQNMNHEYMSWYRQDPGLGLRQIYYSMNVEVTDKGDVPEGYKVSRKEKRNFPLILESPSPNQTSLYFCASSLRTGLGSGANVLTFGAGSRLTVL.